This TCR beta chain is from a study of cytomegalovirus exposure and HLA in healthy donors. The sample holds one count of this clone. Its cognate antigen is unknown. Whole-study findings and limits: Cytomegalovirus status was reportedly diagnosed by the classifier with high sensitivity and specificity.

There are 16 residues in the CDR3. J was trimmed by 3 bases and V by 5 bases; bases with no gene match: 10. From germline, CDR1 is SEHNR and CDR2 FQNEAQ (reference sequence). PCR amplification relied on 60 Vbeta primers (plus 13 Jbeta primers). Here immunoSEQ multiplex PCR was the method, and the copy in TCRdb shows in-frame clones only, minus some. The profile shows roughly 170,000 clones, approximately 84% of them singletons. The specimen sequenced was PBMCs. The sequence came from a man in his late teens or twenties in good health and CMV-seronegative. V is TRBV7-9 and J is TRBJ2-3, with TRBD1 matching over 8 bases. CDR3 residues: CASSRNTGGQTDTQYF. CDR3 coding DNA: TGTGCCAGCAGCCGCAATACAGGGGGACAAACAGATACGCAGTATTTT.